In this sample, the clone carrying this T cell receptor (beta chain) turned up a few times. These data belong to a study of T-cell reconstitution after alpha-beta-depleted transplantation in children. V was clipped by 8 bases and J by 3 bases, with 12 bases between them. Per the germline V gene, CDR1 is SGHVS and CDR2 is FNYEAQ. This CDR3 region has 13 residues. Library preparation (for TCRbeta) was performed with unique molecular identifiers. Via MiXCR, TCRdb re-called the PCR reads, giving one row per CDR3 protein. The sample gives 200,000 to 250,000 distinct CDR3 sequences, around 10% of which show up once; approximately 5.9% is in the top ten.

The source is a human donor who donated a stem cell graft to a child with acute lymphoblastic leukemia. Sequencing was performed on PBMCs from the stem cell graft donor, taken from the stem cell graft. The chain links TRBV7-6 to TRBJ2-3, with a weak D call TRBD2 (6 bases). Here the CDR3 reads CASSYGGTDTQYF. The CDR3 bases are TGTGCCAGCTCTTACGGGGGAACAGATACGCAGTATTTT.